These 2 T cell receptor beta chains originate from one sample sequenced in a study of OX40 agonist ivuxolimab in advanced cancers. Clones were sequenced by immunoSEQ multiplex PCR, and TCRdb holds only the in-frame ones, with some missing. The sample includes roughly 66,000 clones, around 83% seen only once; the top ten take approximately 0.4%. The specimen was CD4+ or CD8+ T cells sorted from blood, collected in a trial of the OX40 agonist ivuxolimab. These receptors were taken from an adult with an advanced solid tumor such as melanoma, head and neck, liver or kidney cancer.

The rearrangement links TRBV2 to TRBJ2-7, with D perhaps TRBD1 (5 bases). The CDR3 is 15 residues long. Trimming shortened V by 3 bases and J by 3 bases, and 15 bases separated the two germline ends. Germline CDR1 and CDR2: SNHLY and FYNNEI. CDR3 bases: TGTGCCAGCAGTGAGGGGCAGTGGGTATACTACGAGCAGTACGTC. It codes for CASSEGQWVYYEQYV.

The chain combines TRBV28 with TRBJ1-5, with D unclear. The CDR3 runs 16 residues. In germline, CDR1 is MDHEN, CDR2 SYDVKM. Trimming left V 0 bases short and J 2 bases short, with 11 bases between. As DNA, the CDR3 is TGTGCCAGCAGTTTATGGGGCAGGAGGGGCAATCAGCCCCAGCATTTT. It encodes CASSLWGRRGNQPQHF.